This record covers a single TCR beta chain. As it was prepared, the TCRbeta library received unique molecular identifiers. Each CDR3 protein gets one entry after TCRdb re-called the PCR reads with MiXCR. The table has 350,000 to 450,000 distinct CDR3 sequences, about a fifth seen once; the top ten hold 3.8%. The data were taken from a study of T-cell reconstitution after alpha-beta-depleted transplantation in children. Germline assignment: CDR1 DFQATT and CDR2 SNEGSKA (reference sequence). V lost 5 bases and J lost 10, with 12 bases in between. The CDR3 contains 11 residues. This receptor was obtained from a human donor who donated a stem cell graft to a child with acute myeloid leukemia. The sample consisted of PBMCs from the stem cell graft donor, taken from the stem cell graft. The rearrangement joins TRBV20-1 to TRBJ2-1; D is possibly TRBD2 (6 bases). This chain's CDR3 is CSAGRRAEQFF. The CDR3 DNA is TGCAGTGCTGGGAGGCGGGCGGAGCAGTTCTTC.